The clone carrying this T cell receptor beta chain was seen only a few times. The V end was cut by 0 bases, the J end by 2 bases, with 5 bases between. Per the germline V gene, CDR1 is LGHNA and CDR2 is YSLEER. The CDR3 is 15 amino acids. The sample is drawn from a study of tumor-infiltrating lymphocytes in localized non-small cell lung cancer. Repertoires were generated with immunoSEQ multiplex PCR, while TCRdb's copy carries only in-frame clones and drops some. The repertoire has 9,500 to 15,000 clones, 78% of them found once; the top ten carry 4.5%. The sequenced sample was lung tumor tissue. This clonotype originated in a human donor with non-small cell lung cancer. V and J are TRBV4-3 and TRBJ2-6; D gene uncertain. The CDR3 sequence: CASSQDVPGANVLTF. In DNA, the CDR3 is TGCGCCAGCAGCCAAGACGTTCCTGGGGCCAACGTCCTGACTTTC.